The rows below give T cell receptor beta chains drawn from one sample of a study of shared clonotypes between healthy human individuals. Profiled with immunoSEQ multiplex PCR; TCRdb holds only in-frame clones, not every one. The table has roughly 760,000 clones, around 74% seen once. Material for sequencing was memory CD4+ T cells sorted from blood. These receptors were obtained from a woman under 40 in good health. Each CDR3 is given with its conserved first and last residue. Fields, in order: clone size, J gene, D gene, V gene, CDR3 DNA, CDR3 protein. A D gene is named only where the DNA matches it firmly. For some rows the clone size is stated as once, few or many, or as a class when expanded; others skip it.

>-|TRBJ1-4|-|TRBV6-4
TGTGCCAGCAGTGACTCGTCGGGGGGAAATGAAAAACTGTTTTTT
CASSDSSGGNEKLFF
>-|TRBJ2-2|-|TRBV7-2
TGTGCCAGCAGCCCACATTCCCCGCAAGGAGCCGGGGAGCTGTTTTTT
CASSPHSPQGAGELFF
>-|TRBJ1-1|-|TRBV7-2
TGTGCCAGCAGCTTAGTGGGGGGCGGGACACAGACTGAAGCTTTCTTT
CASSLVGGGTQTEAFF
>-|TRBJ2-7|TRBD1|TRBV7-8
TGTGCCAGCAGCTTAATTTCTGGGACAGCGACCTACGAGCAGTACTTC
CASSLISGTATYEQYF
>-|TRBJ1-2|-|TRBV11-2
TGTGCCAGCAGCCCTATGGGAGACTATGGCTACACCTTC
CASSPMGDYGYTF
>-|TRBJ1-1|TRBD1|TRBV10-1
TGCGCCAGCAGTGAGAACAGGGGAAGCACTGAAGCTTTCTTT
CASSENRGSTEAFF
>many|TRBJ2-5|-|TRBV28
TGTGCCAGCAGTTTTTTAGACGAGACCCAGTACTTC
CASSFLDETQYF
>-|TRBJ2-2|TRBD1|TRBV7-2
TGTGCCAGCAGCTTTACAGGGGTAACCGGGGAGCTGTTTTTT
CASSFTGVTGELFF
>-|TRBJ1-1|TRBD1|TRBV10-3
TGTGCCATCAGGGACAGGGGCACGAACACTGAAGCTTTCTTT
CAIRDRGTNTEAFF
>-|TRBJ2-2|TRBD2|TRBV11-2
TGTGCCAGCAGCTTGGAACTAGCGGGAGTCCGGACCGGGGAGCTGTTTTTT
CASSLELAGVRTGELFF
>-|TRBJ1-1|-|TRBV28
TGTGCCAGCCCTCCCCCCTTGACAGCGAGGGGGGACACTGAAGCTTTCTTT
CASPPPLTARGDTEAFF
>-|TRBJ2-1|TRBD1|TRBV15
TGTGCCACCAGCAGAGACCTAACAGGGGTCAATGAGCAGTTCTTC
CATSRDLTGVNEQFF
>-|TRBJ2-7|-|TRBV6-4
TGTGCCAGCAGTCCCCCCCTCTACGAGCAGTACTTC
CASSPPLYEQYF
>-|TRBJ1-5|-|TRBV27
TGTGCCAGCAGTTTATTTGGTATCGGGCAGCCCCAGCATTTT
CASSLFGIGQPQHF
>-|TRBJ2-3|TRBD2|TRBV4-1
TGCGCCAGCAGCCCTAACGGAGGGACTAAGTCTGATACGCAGTATTTT
CASSPNGGTKSDTQYF
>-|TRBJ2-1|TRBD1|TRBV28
TGTGCCAGCACCGCCGACAGGGGTTCGTGGTTCTTC
CASTADRGSWFF
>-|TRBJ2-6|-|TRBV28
TGTGCCAGCAGTTTAGCTGGGGCCAACGTCCTGACTTTC
CASSLAGANVLTF
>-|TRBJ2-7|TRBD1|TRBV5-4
TGTGCCAGCAGCTTCCAGACCGGGACAGGGTCTTGGGAGCAGTACTTC
CASSFQTGTGSWEQYF
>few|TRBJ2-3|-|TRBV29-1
TGCAGCGTTGAAGGGCAGACAGATACGCAGTATTTT
CSVEGQTDTQYF
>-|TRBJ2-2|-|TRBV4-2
TGTGCCAGCAGCCAACCCCAGCACACCGGGGAGCTGTTTTTT
CASSQPQHTGELFF
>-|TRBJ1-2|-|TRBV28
TGTGCCAGCAGTTTATGGATGTACGGTGTGGAAGGCACCTTC
CASSLWMYGVEGTF
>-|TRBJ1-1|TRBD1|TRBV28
TGTGCCAGCAGTTTTTCCGGACAGGGGCTTCCGAGCGAAGCTTTCTTT
CASSFSGQGLPSEAFF
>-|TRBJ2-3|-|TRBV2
TGTGCCAGCGATACTGGGACAGATACGCAGTATTTT
CASDTGTDTQYF
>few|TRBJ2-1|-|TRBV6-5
TGTGCCAGCAGTTACTCGAGACAGAACAATGAGCAGTTCTTC
CASSYSRQNNEQFF
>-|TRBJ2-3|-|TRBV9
TGTGCCAGCAGCGGGGGGATGAACACAGATACGCAGTATTTT
CASSGGMNTDTQYF
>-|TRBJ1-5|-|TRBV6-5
TGTGCCACCGTACCCGTGACCATAAATCAGCCCCAGCATTTT
CATVPVTINQPQHF
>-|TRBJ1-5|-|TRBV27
TGTGCCAGCAGTTTATATGGGCCGGGTCAGCCCCAGCATTTT
CASSLYGPGQPQHF
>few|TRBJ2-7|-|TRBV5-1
TGCGCCAGCAGCTCTCACGGGGGAGGCTCCTACGAGCAGTACTTC
CASSSHGGGSYEQYF
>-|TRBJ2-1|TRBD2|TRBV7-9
TGTGCCAGCAGCTCGGGAGGCGGGAGAGGCACATACAATGAGCAGTTCTTC
CASSSGGGRGTYNEQFF
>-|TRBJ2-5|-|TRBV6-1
TGTGCCAGCAGTTCTCCGGTCCACAGGGCCCAGTACTTC
CASSSPVHRAQYF
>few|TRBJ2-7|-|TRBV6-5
TGTGCCAGCAGTTACGAGACCAGGGGTCACGAGCAGTACTTC
CASSYETRGHEQYF
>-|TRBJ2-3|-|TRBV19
TGTGCCAGTAGTATAGAGGGCAGGCTCACAGATACGCAGTATTTT
CASSIEGRLTDTQYF
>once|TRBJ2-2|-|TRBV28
TGTGCCAGCACCAACGGGGCAGCGAACACCGGGGAGCTGTTTTTT
CASTNGAANTGELFF
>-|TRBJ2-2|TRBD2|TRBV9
TGTGCCAGCAGCGTAGCCCTCCCCGGACTAGCAACGAACACCGGGGAGCTGTTTTTT
CASSVALPGLATNTGELFF
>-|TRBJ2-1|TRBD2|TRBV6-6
TGTGCCAGCAGTTGGACTAGGAATGAGCAGTTCTTC
CASSWTRNEQFF
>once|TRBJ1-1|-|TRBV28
TGTGCCAGCAGTTTAGGAACGGGAAGACGTCCGAACACTGAAGCTTTCTTT
CASSLGTGRRPNTEAFF
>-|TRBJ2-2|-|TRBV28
TGTGCCAGCAGTTTGAGGGAACGGGAGAATACCGGGGAGCTGTTTTTT
CASSLRERENTGELFF
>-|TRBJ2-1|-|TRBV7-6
TGTGCCAGCAGCGCGACGGGAGCCAGCTCCTACAATGAGCAGTTCTTC
CASSATGASSYNEQFF
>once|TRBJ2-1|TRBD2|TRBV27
TGTGCCAGCGCCAAGGGGTTAGCGGGAGCGGGCAATGAGCAGTTCTTC
CASAKGLAGAGNEQFF
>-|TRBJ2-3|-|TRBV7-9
TGTGCCAGCAGCACGCAGGACCCCGCTAACTATTTT
CASSTQDPANYF
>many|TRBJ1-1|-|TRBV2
TGTGCCAGCAGCATCAGTAACACTGAAGCTTTCTTT
CASSISNTEAFF
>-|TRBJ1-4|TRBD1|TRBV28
TGTGCCAGCAGTACTAACCTCGGGACAGGGTTTCGAGAAAAACTGTTTTTT
CASSTNLGTGFREKLFF
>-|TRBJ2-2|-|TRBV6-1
TGTGCCATCCTATCGGGCGGGACGGGTACCGGGGAGCTGTTTTTT
CAILSGGTGTGELFF
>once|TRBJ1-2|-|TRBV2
TGTGCCAGCAGTGAAGCGCAGGGGACCCCCTATGGCTACACCTTC
CASSEAQGTPYGYTF
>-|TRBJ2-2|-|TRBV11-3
TGTGCCAGCAGCAAGGGACGCACCGGGGAGCTGTTTTTT
CASSKGRTGELFF
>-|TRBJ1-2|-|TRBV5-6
TGTGCCAGCAGCTTAGCGGGGATTGACAACTATGGCTACACCTTC
CASSLAGIDNYGYTF
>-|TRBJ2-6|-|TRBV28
TGTGCCAGCAGACCCGGGACGTGGATGGCCAACGTCCTGACTTTC
CASRPGTWMANVLTF
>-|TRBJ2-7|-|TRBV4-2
TGTGCCAGCAGCCCCCGCATGGCGGGTACGTTCGACGAGCAGTACTTC
CASSPRMAGTFDEQYF
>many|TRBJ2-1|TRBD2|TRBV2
TGTGCCAGCAGTGAAGCGCTTCGGGGGAGGACTAGCGGGAGCTATGAGCAGTTCTTC
CASSEALRGRTSGSYEQFF
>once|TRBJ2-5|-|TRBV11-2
TGTGCCAGCAGCTCCCCAGGGTCGGAGACCCAGTACTTC
CASSSPGSETQYF
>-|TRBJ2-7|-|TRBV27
TGTGCCAGCAGTTTTCAGGCGACCCTCTCCTACGAGCAGTACTTC
CASSFQATLSYEQYF
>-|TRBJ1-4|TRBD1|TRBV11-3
TGTGCCAGCAGACAAGGACAGGGTACTAATGAAAAACTGTTTTTT
CASRQGQGTNEKLFF
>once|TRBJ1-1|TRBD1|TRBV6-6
TGTGCCAGCAGTTACCCTGGGACAGGGGGAACTGAAGCTTTCTTT
CASSYPGTGGTEAFF
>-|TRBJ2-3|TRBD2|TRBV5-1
TGCGCCAGCAGCACCGGGAGGCGAATTACAGATACGCAGTATTTT
CASSTGRRITDTQYF
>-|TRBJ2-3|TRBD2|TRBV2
TGTGCCAGCAGTTTAGCGGGAGTGTCTACAGATACGCAGTATTTT
CASSLAGVSTDTQYF